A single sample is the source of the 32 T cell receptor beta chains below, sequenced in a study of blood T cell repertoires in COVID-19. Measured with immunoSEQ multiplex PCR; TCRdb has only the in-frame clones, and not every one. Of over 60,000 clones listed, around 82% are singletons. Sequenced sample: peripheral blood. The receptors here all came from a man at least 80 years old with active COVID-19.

The CDR3 DNA is TGCGCCAGCAGCTTGTTTGAAGACCGCGGGAACACTGAAGCTTTCTTT. Translating it yields CASSLFEDRGNTEAFF. The chain joins TRBV5-1 to TRBJ1-1; D gene unclear. The germline CDR1 and CDR2 sequences are SGHRS and YFSETQ. This CDR3 has 16 amino acids. Trimming took 1 base from V and 1 from J, leaving 14 bases between them. The entire variable domain, with the rest obtained from reference TRBV5-1 and TRBJ1-1, is as follows: KAGVTQTPRYLIKTRGQQVTLSCSPISGHRSVSWYQQTPGQGLQFLFEYFSETQRNKGNFPGRFSGRQFSNSRSEMNVSTLELGDSALYLCASSLFEDRGNTEAFFGQGTRLTVV.

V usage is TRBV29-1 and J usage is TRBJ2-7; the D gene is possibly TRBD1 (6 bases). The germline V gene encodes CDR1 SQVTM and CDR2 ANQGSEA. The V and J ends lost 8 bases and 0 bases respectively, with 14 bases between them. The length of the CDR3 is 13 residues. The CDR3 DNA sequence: TGCAGCATAGATAAACAGGGCTCCTACGAGCAGTACTTC. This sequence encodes CSIDKQGSYEQYF.

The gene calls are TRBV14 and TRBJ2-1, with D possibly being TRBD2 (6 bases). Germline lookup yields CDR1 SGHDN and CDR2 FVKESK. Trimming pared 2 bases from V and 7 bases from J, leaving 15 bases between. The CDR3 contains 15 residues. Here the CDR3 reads CASSQRSVGGNEQFF. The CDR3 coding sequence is TGTGCCAGCAGCCAAAGGTCGGTTGGGGGGAATGAGCAGTTCTTC.

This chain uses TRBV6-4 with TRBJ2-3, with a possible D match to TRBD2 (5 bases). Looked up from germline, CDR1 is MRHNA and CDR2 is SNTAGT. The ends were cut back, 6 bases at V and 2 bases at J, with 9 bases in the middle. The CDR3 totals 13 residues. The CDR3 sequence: CASSLRDTDTQYF. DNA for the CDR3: TGTGCCAGCAGCTTGAGGGACACAGATACGCAGTATTTT.

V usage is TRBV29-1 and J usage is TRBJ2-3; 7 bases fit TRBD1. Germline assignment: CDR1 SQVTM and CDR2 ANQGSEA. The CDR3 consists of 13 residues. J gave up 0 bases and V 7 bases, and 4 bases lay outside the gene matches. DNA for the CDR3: TGCAGCGGCCAGACAGGGAGCACAGATACGCAGTATTTT. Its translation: CSGQTGSTDTQYF.

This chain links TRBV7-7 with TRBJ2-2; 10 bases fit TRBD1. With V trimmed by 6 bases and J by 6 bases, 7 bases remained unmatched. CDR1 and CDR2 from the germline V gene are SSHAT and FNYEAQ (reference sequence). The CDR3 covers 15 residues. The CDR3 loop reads CASSPGTGVSGELFF. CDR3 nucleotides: TGTGCCAGCAGTCCCGGGACAGGGGTTTCCGGGGAGCTGTTTTTT.

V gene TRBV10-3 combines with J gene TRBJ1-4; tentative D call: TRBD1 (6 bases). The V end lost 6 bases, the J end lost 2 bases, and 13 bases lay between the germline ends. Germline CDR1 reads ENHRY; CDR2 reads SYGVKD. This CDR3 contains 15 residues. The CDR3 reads CAIRRNGQTNEKLFF. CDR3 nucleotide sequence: TGTGCCATCAGGAGGAACGGACAGACTAATGAAAAACTGTTTTTT.

This chain's CDR3 is CAISAGTGTYEQYF. CDR3 nucleotides: TGTGCCATCAGTGCCGGGACAGGGACCTACGAGCAGTACTTC. The genes are TRBV10-3 and TRBJ2-7, with 9 bases fitting TRBD1. Germline loops: CDR1 ENHRY, CDR2 SYGVKD. V lost 4 bases to trimming and J lost 2 bases; unmatched junction nucleotides: 3. This CDR3 comprises 14 residues.

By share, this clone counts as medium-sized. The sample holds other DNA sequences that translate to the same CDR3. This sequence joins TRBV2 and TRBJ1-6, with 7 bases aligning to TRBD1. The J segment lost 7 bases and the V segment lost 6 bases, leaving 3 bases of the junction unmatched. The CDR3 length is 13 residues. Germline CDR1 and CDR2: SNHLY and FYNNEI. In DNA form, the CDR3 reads TGTGCCAGCAGGGGACAGCTAAATTCACCCCTCCACTTT. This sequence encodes CASRGQLNSPLHF. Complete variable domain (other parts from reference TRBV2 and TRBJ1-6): EPEVTQTPSHQVTQMGQEVILRCVPISNHLYFYWYRQILGQKVEFLVSFYNNEISEKSEIFDDQFSVERPDGSNFTLKIRSTKLEDSAMYFCASRGQLNSPLHFGNGTRLTVT.

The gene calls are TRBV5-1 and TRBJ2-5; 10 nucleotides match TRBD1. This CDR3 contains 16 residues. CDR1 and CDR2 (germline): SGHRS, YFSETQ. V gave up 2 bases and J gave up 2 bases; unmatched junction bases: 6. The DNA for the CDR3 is TGCGCCAGCAGCTTTTTCGGGACAGGGGAACAAGAGACCCAGTACTTC. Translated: CASSFFGTGEQETQYF.

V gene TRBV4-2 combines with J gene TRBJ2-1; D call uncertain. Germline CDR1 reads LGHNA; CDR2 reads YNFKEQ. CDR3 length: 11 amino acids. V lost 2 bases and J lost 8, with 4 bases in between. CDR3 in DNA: TGTGCCAGCAGCCAATTCTATGAGCAGTTCTTC. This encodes CASSQFYEQFF.

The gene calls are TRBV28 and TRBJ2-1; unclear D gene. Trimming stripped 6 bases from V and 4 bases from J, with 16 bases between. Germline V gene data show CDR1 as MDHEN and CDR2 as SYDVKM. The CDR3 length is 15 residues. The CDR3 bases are TGTGCCAGCAGCTCCGCCGGCCTAGAGTACAATGAGCAGTTCTTC. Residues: CASSSAGLEYNEQFF.

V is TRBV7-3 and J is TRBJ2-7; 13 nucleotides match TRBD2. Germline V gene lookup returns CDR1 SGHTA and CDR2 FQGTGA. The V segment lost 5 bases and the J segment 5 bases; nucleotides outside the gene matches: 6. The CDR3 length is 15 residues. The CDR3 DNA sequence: TGTGCCAGCAGCGGACTAGCGGGGGCGGGAAACGAGCAGTACTTC. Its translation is CASSGLAGAGNEQYF.

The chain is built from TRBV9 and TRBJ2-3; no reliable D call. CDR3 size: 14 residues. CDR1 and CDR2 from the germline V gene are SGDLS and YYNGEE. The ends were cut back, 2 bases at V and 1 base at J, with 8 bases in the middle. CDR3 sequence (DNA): TGTGCCAGCAGCGTCTACAGCCGCACAGATACGCAGTATTTT. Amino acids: CASSVYSRTDTQYF.

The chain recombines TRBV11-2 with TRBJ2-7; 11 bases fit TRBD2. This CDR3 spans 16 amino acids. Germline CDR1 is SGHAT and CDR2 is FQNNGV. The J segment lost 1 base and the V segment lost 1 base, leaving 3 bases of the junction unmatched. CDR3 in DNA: TGTGCCAGCAGCTTAGCTGCTAGCGGGAGGTCCTACGAGCAGTACTTC. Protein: CASSLAASGRSYEQYF.

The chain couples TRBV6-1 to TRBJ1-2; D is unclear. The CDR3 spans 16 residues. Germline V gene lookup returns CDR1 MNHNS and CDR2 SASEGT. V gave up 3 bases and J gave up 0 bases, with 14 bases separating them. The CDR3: CASSDSMGRPNYGYTF. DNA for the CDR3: TGTGCCAGCAGTGATTCAATGGGCAGGCCTAACTATGGCTACACCTTC.

CDR3 coding DNA: TGTGCCAGCACCCCCCAGAACACCGGGGAGCTGTTTTTT. This sequence encodes CASTPQNTGELFF. The V call is TRBV12-3 or TRBV12-4, the J call TRBJ2-2; D is undetermined. Trimming left V 7 bases short and J 1 base short, with 7 bases between. This CDR3 has 13 residues.

CDR3 amino acids: CASSQDRGGNIQYF. CDR3 DNA: TGTGCCAGCAGCCAGGACAGGGGCGGGAACATTCAGTACTTC. The chain carries TRBV7-2 and TRBJ2-4; TRBD1 agrees at 9 bases. Germline V lookup: CDR1 SGHTA, CDR2 FQGNSA. J lost 7 bases, V lost 5 bases, and 6 bases had no gene match. The CDR3 is 14 residues long. The full variable domain, in which reference TRBV7-2 and TRBJ2-4 provide the parts outside the CDR3, is GAGVSQSPSNKVTEKGKDVELRCDPISGHTALYWYRQSLGQGLEFLIYFQGNSAPDKSGLPSDRFSAERTGGSVSTLTIQRTQQEDSAVYLCASSQDRGGNIQYFGAGTRLSVL.

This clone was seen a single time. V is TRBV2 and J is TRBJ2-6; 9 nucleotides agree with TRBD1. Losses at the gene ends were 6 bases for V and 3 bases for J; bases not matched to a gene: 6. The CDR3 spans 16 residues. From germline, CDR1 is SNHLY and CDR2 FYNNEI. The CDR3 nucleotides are TGTGCCAGCAGCCGAACAGGGGGCGGTGGGGCCAACGTCCTGACTTTC. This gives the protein CASSRTGGGGANVLTF.

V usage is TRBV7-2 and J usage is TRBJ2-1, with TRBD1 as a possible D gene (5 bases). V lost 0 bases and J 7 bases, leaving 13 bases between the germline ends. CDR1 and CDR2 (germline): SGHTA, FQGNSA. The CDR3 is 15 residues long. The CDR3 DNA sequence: TGTGCCAGCAGCTTAGCGCGGCAGGGCGCGAATGAGCAGTTCTTC. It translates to CASSLARQGANEQFF.

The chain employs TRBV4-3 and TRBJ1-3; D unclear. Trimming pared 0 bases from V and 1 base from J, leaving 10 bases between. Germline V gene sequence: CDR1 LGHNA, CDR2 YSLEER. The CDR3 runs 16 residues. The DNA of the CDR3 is TGCGCCAGCAGCCAAGATATGGCCCATTCTGGAAACACCATATATTTT. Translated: CASSQDMAHSGNTIYF.

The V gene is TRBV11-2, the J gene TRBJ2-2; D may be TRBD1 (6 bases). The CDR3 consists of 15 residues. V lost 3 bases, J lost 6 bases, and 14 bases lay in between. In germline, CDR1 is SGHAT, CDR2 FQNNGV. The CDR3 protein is CASSFKNRESGELFF. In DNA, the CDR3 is TGTGCCAGCAGCTTTAAGAACAGGGAATCCGGGGAGCTGTTTTTT.

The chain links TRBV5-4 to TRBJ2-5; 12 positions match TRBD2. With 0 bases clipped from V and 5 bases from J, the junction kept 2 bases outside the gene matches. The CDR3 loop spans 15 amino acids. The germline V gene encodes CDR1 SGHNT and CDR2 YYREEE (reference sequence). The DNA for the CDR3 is TGTGCCAGCAGCTTGGCCGGGACTAGCGGGGAGACCCAGTACTTC. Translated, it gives CASSLAGTSGETQYF.

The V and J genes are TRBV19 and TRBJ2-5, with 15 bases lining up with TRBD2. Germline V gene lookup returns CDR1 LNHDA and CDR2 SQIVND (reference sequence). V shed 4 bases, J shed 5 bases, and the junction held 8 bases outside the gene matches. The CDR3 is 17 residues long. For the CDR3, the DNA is TGTGCCAGTAGTACTGGGACTAGCGGGAGGTTGCGGGAGACCCAGTACTTC. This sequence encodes CASSTGTSGRLRETQYF.

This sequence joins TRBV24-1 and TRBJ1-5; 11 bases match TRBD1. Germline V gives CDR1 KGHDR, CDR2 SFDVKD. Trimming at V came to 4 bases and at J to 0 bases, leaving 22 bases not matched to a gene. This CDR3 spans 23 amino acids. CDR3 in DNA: TGTGCCACCAGTGACGATGGACAGGGGGCCACCTACATAATGAAAGATAGCAATCAGCCCCAGCATTTT. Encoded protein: CATSDDGQGATYIMKDSNQPQHF.

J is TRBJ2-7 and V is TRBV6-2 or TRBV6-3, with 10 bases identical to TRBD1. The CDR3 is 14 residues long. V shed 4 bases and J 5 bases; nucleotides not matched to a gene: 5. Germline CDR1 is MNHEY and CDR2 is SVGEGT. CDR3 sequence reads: CASSSPGQGHEQYF. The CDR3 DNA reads TGTGCCAGCAGTTCCCCGGGACAGGGGCACGAGCAGTACTTC.

The CDR3 spells CASSTPGTGAASNQPQHF. The CDR3 region has the DNA TGTGCCAGCAGTACCCCCGGGACAGGGGCGGCGAGCAATCAGCCCCAGCATTTT. The genes are TRBV2 and TRBJ1-5; 10 bases are shared with TRBD1. The CDR3 has 18 amino acids. The germline CDR1 and CDR2 sequences are SNHLY and FYNNEI. V was pared by 5 bases and J by 1 base, with 11 bases of the junction left unmatched.

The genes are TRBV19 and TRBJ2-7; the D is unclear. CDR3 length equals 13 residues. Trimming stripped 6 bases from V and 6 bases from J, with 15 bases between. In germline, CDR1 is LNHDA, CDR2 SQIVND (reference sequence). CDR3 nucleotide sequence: TGTGCCAGTAGCTCAACATGGTCAGGCGAGCAGTACTTC. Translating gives CASSSTWSGEQYF.

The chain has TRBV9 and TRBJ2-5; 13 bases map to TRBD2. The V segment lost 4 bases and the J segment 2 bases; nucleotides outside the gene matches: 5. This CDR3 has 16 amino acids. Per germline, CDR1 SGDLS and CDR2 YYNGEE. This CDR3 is CASSPGTSGVQETQYF. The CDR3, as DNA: TGTGCCAGCAGCCCAGGGACTAGCGGGGTACAAGAGACCCAGTACTTC. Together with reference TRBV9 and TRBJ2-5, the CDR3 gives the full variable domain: DSGVTQTPKHLITATGQRVTLRCSPRSGDLSVYWYQQSLDQGLQFLIQYYNGEERAKGNILERFSAQQFPDLHSELNLSSLELGDSALYFCASSPGTSGVQETQYFGPGTRLLVL.

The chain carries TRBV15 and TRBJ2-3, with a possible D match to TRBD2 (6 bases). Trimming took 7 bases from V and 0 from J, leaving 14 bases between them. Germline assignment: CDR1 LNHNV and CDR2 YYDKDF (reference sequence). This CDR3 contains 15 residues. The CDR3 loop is CATKGLSSSTDTQYF. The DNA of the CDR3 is TGTGCCACCAAGGGACTTTCAAGTAGCACAGATACGCAGTATTTT.

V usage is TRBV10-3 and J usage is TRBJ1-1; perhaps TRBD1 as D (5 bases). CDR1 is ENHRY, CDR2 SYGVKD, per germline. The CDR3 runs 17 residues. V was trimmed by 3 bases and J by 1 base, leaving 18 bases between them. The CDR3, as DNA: TGTGCCATCAGTGATTGGGCGGGGGTCCAGGGGAACACTGAAGCTTTCTTT. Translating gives CAISDWAGVQGNTEAFF.

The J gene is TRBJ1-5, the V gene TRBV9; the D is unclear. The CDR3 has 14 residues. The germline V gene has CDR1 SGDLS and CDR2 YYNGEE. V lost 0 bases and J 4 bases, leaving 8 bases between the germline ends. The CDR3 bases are TGTGCCAGCAGCGTAGGCGGGAGGAATCAGCCCCAGCATTTT. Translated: CASSVGGRNQPQHF.